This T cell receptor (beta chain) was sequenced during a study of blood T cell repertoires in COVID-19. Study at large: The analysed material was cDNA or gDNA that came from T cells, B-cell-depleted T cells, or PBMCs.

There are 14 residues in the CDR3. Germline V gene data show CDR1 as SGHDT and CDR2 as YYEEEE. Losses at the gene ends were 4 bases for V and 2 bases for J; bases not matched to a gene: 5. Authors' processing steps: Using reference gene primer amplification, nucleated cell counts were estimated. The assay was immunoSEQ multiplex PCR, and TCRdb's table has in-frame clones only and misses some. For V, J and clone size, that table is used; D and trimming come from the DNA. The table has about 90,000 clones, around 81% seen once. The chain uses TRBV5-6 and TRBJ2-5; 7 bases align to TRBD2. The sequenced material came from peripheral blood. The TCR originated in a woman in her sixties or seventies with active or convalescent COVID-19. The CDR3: CASSPGLGQETQYF. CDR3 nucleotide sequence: TGTGCCAGCAGCCCAGGACTAGGTCAAGAGACCCAGTACTTC.